These 31 T cell receptor beta chains share one sample of origin, sequenced in a study of cytomegalovirus exposure and HLA in healthy donors. Repertoires were generated with immunoSEQ multiplex PCR, while TCRdb's copy carries only in-frame clones and drops some. The sample records more than 250,000 clones, about nine tenths being singletons. Sequenced input: PBMCs. These receptors came from a woman aged 30 to 39 in good health and CMV-seropositive.

The chain uses TRBV27 and TRBJ2-5; D is undetermined. The ends were cut back, 1 base at V and 3 bases at J, with 6 bases in the middle. Germline V gene lookup returns CDR1 MNHEY and CDR2 SMNVEV (reference sequence). The CDR3 contains 13 residues. Here the CDR3 DNA reads TGTGCCAGCAGTTTATTGGCGGAAGAGACCCAGTACTTC. Translating gives CASSLLAEETQYF.

This clone has a count of ten or more. This sequence joins TRBV4-1 and TRBJ1-2; unclear D gene. V gave up 6 bases and J gave up 3 bases, with 5 bases separating them. The CDR3 covers 11 residues. Germline CDR1 MGHRA, CDR2 YSYEKL. The CDR3 nucleotides are TGCGCCAGCAGTAATTACTATGGCTACACCTTC. This gives the protein CASSNYYGYTF.

V gene TRBV7-3 combines with J gene TRBJ2-1, with 7 bases lining up with TRBD2. Germline values: CDR1 SGHTA, CDR2 FQGTGA. Trimming cost V 2 bases and J 3 bases; bases outside gene matches: 10. CDR3 length: 17 amino acids. The chain's CDR3 is CASSLLGASGRYNEQFF. The CDR3 DNA reads as TGTGCCAGCAGCTTATTAGGGGCTAGCGGCCGCTACAATGAGCAGTTCTTC. Full variable domain (rest looked up from reference TRBV7-3 and TRBJ2-1): GAGVSQTPSNKVTEKGKYVELRCDPISGHTALYWYRQSLGQGPEFLIYFQGTGAADDSGLPNDRFFAVRPEGSVSTLKIQRTERGDSAVYLCASSLLGASGRYNEQFFGPGTRLTVL.

The chain is built from TRBV19 and TRBJ1-1; D is unresolved. Between the trimmed V and J ends, which lost 3 bases and 5 bases, there was a span of 16 bases. The CDR3 is 15 residues long. Germline V gene data show CDR1 as LNHDA and CDR2 as SQIVND (reference sequence). The CDR3 is CASSIGRQVRTEAFF. In nucleotides, the CDR3 is TGTGCCAGTAGTATTGGGCGGCAGGTAAGGACTGAAGCTTTCTTT. The full variable domain, in which reference TRBV19 and TRBJ1-1 provide the parts outside the CDR3, is DGGITQSPKYLFRKEGQNVTLSCEQNLNHDAMYWYRQDPGQGLRLIYYSQIVNDFQKGDIAEGYSVSREKKESFPLTVTSAQKNPTAFYLCASSIGRQVRTEAFFGQGTRLTVV.

The chain uses TRBV9 and TRBJ2-2, with D possibly TRBD1 on 5 matching bases. The V end lost 4 bases, the J end lost 2 bases, and 9 bases lay between the germline ends. This CDR3 is built from 14 residues. Germline-derived CDR1 and CDR2 are SGDLS and YYNGEE. The CDR3 region is CASSWGGNTGELFF. In DNA, the CDR3 is TGTGCCAGCAGCTGGGGCGGCAACACCGGGGAGCTGTTTTTT.

The rearrangement uses TRBV9 and TRBJ1-2, with D maybe TRBD1 (5 bases). With 0 bases removed from V and 5 bases from J, the gap between germline ends came to 14 bases. Looked up from germline, CDR1 is SGDLS and CDR2 is YYNGEE. This CDR3 is built from 15 residues. In nucleotides, the CDR3 is TGTGCCAGCAGCGTAGGCCTGGGCCAGGGATATGGCTACACCTTC. Its translation: CASSVGLGQGYGYTF.

This rearrangement joins TRBV29-1 to TRBJ1-1; no clear D gene. CDR1 is SQVTM and CDR2 is ANQGSEA in the germline V gene. CDR3 length: 13 residues. Trimming left V 0 bases short and J 1 base short, with 6 bases between. The chain's CDR3 is CSVEDHGNTEAFF. CDR3 sequence (DNA): TGCAGCGTTGAAGATCACGGGAACACTGAAGCTTTCTTT.

J is TRBJ1-1 and V is TRBV28; no definite D call. Trimming took 8 bases from V and 1 from J, leaving 8 bases between them. The germline V gene has CDR1 MDHEN and CDR2 SYDVKM. The CDR3 has 12 residues. CDR3 loop: CASGVWNTEAFF. The CDR3, as DNA: TGTGCCAGCGGGGTGTGGAACACTGAAGCTTTCTTT.

V gene TRBV5-3 combines with J gene TRBJ1-5; TRBD1 aligns across 9 bases. TRBV5-3 is recorded as an ORF, its role being uncertain. Trimming removed 0 bases from V and 2 bases from J; junction bases left unmatched: 6. The CDR3 contains 17 residues. The CDR3 is CARSLVGQGVGNQPQHF. The CDR3 coding sequence is TGTGCCAGAAGCTTGGTGGGACAGGGAGTGGGCAATCAGCCCCAGCATTTT.

The chain links TRBV4-1 to TRBJ2-7; D remains ambiguous. CDR1 is MGHRA, CDR2 YSYEKL, per germline. The CDR3 loop spans 13 amino acids. The germline V and J ends were trimmed by 0 bases and 4 bases, with 7 bases remaining between them. The CDR3 sequence: CASSQDLVYEQYF. In nucleotides, the CDR3 is TGCGCCAGCAGCCAAGATTTGGTGTACGAGCAGTACTTC.

V and J are TRBV4-1 and TRBJ1-6; a weak D match, TRBD1 (6 bases). Germline CDR1 MGHRA, CDR2 YSYEKL. This CDR3 region has 15 residues. V was pared by 1 base and J by 6 bases, with 10 bases between. The CDR3 region has the DNA TGCGCCAGCAGCCAAGTGACAGGCCTTAATTCACCCCTCCACTTT. The encoded protein is CASSQVTGLNSPLHF.

This chain links TRBV27 with TRBJ2-1, with 8 positions matching TRBD2. The CDR3 runs to 18 residues. Germline trimming cut 8 bases from V and 0 bases from J; bases unmatched to any gene: 15. Germline-derived CDR1 and CDR2 are MNHEY and SMNVEV (reference sequence). CDR3 sequence reads: CASWVASGSLSSYNEQFF. The CDR3 nucleotides read TGTGCCAGCTGGGTGGCTAGCGGGTCCCTGAGCTCCTACAATGAGCAGTTCTTC.

For the CDR3, the DNA is TGTGCCAGCAGTGAAAGGCAGACCATGAACACTGAAGCTTTCTTT. Translated, it gives CASSERQTMNTEAFF. The V gene is TRBV2, the J gene TRBJ1-1, with no clear D. V shed 2 bases and J shed 0 bases, with 10 bases lying between them. CDR1 is SNHLY and CDR2 is FYNNEI in the germline V gene. The length of the CDR3 is 15 residues.

The chain carries TRBV2 and TRBJ2-4; D may correspond to TRBD1 or TRBD2 (6 bases each). Germline lookup yields CDR1 SNHLY and CDR2 FYNNEI. Between the trimmed V and J ends, which lost 7 bases and 0 bases, there was a span of 13 bases. The CDR3 covers 15 residues. CDR3 sequence (DNA): TGTGCCAGCACCCAGGGGAGGTTAGCCAAAAACATTCAGTACTTC. Encoded protein: CASTQGRLAKNIQYF. Drawing the rest from reference TRBV2 and TRBJ2-4, the complete variable domain is EPEVTQTPSHQVTQMGQEVILRCVPISNHLYFYWYRQILGQKVEFLVSFYNNEISEKSEIFDDQFSVERPDGSNFTLKIRSTKLEDSAMYFCASTQGRLAKNIQYFGAGTRLSVL.

The DNA of the CDR3 is TGTGCCAGCAGCGTAGAGGGAGGGCCAGACAATGAGCAGTTCTTC. Amino acid sequence: CASSVEGGPDNEQFF. The V call is TRBV9, the J call TRBJ2-1; 7 bases agree with TRBD2. The CDR3 extends over 15 amino acids. V lost 0 bases and J lost 5; bases outside the gene matches: 5. The germline gives CDR1 SGDLS, CDR2 YYNGEE.

The V and J genes are TRBV27 and TRBJ1-4, with D unclear. Germline CDR1 and CDR2: MNHEY and SMNVEV (reference sequence). The germline V and J ends were trimmed by 2 bases and 11 bases, with 12 bases remaining between them. The CDR3 is 13 residues long. The CDR3 nucleotides are TGTGCCAGCAGTTTAGCTTTTTACTCGAAACTGTTTTTT. It specifies CASSLAFYSKLFF. Using reference TRBV27 and TRBJ1-4 for the parts outside the CDR3, the full variable domain is EAQVTQNPRYLITVTGKKLTVTCSQNMNHEYMSWYRQDPGLGLRQIYYSMNVEVTDKGDVPEGYKVSRKEKRNFPLILESPSPNQTSLYFCASSLAFYSKLFFGSGTQLSVL.

V is TRBV7-6 and J is TRBJ2-7; TRBD2 aligns across 12 bases. The CDR3 contains 16 residues. With 4 bases clipped from V and 3 bases from J, the junction kept 7 bases outside the gene matches. Germline CDR1 and CDR2: SGHVS and FNYEAQ. The CDR3 region has the DNA TGTGCCAGCAGCTCTGGACTAGCGGGGCTTGGCTACGAGCAGTACTTC. Translated: CASSSGLAGLGYEQYF. Full variable domain (outside the CDR3, taken from reference TRBV7-6 and TRBJ2-7): GAGVSQSPRYKVTKRGQDVALRCDPISGHVSLYWYRQALGQGPEFLTYFNYEAQQDKSGLPNDRFSAERPEGSISTLTIQRTEQRDSAMYRCASSSGLAGLGYEQYFGPGTRLTVT.

Of note for this clone: In the same sample, other DNA sequences code for this CDR3. The V call is TRBV30, the J call TRBJ2-7; D gene ambiguous. The CDR3 is made up of 11 amino acids. Germline values: CDR1 GTSNPN, CDR2 SVGIG (reference sequence). V lost 2 bases and J 6 bases, leaving 8 bases between the germline ends. This CDR3 is CAWSPAGEQYF. The CDR3 nucleotides are TGTGCCTGGAGTCCAGCCGGCGAGCAGTACTTC.

This clone came up a few times. This chain connects TRBV19 to TRBJ2-7; D uncertain. The CDR3 extends over 13 amino acids. Trimming cost V 3 bases and J 3 bases, with 9 bases left between them. Germline V gene lookup returns CDR1 LNHDA and CDR2 SQIVND (reference sequence). CDR3: CASSMISSYEQYF. Here the CDR3 DNA reads TGTGCCAGTAGTATGATTTCGAGCTACGAGCAGTACTTC.

This clone showed up just once. The chain recombines TRBV2 with TRBJ2-3, with 7 positions matching TRBD1. The CDR3 runs 13 residues. The V segment lost 7 bases and the J segment 3 bases; nucleotides outside the gene matches: 4. Germline-derived CDR1 and CDR2 are SNHLY and FYNNEI. CDR3 residues: CASNQGETDTQYF. CDR3 sequence (DNA): TGTGCCAGCAACCAGGGGGAAACAGATACGCAGTATTTT.

The V gene is TRBV28, the J gene TRBJ2-7, with 7 bases fitting TRBD1. The V gene end was trimmed by 8 bases and the J gene end by 0 bases; junction bases not matched to a gene: 4. The CDR3 extends over 13 amino acids. Germline lookup yields CDR1 MDHEN and CDR2 SYDVKM. The CDR3: CASGDSLSYEQYF. The CDR3 coding sequence is TGTGCCAGCGGGGACAGTCTCTCCTACGAGCAGTACTTC. Full variable domain (missing parts from reference TRBV28 and TRBJ2-7): DVKVTQSSRYLVKRTGEKVFLECVQDMDHENMFWYRQDPGLGLRLIYFSYDVKMKEKGDIPEGYSVSREKKERFSLILESASTNQTSMYLCASGDSLSYEQYFGPGTRLTVT.

Comment on this clone: Within the sample, other DNA sequences also encode this same CDR3. This chain uses TRBV7-6 with TRBJ2-3; 9 bases are a match to TRBD2. Germline V CDR1 and CDR2: SGHVS, FNYEAQ. The ends lost 5 bases at V and 6 bases at J; junction bases unmatched: 3. This CDR3 is 13 amino acids long. CDR3 DNA sequence: TGTGCCAGCAGCCCCGGACTAGCGGATACGCAGTATTTT. Protein: CASSPGLADTQYF.

The V gene is TRBV2, the J gene TRBJ1-4; possibly TRBD1 for D (5 bases). Germline loops: CDR1 SNHLY, CDR2 FYNNEI. Trimming removed 6 bases from V and 7 bases from J, with 15 bases in between. The CDR3 loop spans 14 amino acids. The CDR3: CASSAEGLGEKLFF. The CDR3 DNA follows: TGTGCCAGCAGCGCTGAGGGGCTGGGTGAAAAACTGTTTTTT.

V is TRBV27 and J is TRBJ2-1; no clear D. The CDR3 has 15 residues. The germline V gene encodes CDR1 MNHEY and CDR2 SMNVEV (reference sequence). V gave up 2 bases and J gave up 0 bases, with 8 bases separating them. As DNA, the CDR3 is TGTGCCAGCAGTTTAACTGTGAGCTCCTACAATGAGCAGTTCTTC. This gives the protein CASSLTVSSYNEQFF.

On this clone: Other DNA sequences in this sample translate to the same CDR3. The chain is built from TRBV28 and TRBJ1-2; D is unresolved. Germline V lookup: CDR1 MDHEN, CDR2 SYDVKM. The CDR3 is made up of 14 amino acids. Trimming cost V 3 bases and J 6 bases, with 14 bases left between them. CDR3 residues: CASSFSSGGNGYTF. The CDR3 bases are TGTGCCAGCAGTTTTTCTTCCGGCGGAAATGGCTACACCTTC.

The genes are TRBV28 and TRBJ2-7, with D uncertain. In germline, CDR1 is MDHEN, CDR2 SYDVKM. The CDR3 consists of 14 residues. With 0 bases removed from V and 2 bases from J, the gap between germline ends came to 8 bases. The CDR3 loop reads CASSLWTTTYEQYF. CDR3 bases: TGTGCCAGCAGTTTATGGACGACCACCTACGAGCAGTACTTC.

V usage is TRBV9 and J usage is TRBJ2-7, with TRBD2 matching over 7 bases. V was pared by 0 bases and J by 6 bases, with 6 bases of the junction left unmatched. The CDR3 covers 14 residues. Germline assignment: CDR1 SGDLS and CDR2 YYNGEE. Here the CDR3 DNA reads TGTGCCAGCAGCGTAGTAGGCGGGGGAGGCGAGCAGTACTTC. As protein: CASSVVGGGGEQYF.

The chain employs TRBV4-1 and TRBJ1-4, with D unresolved. The CDR3 spans 13 residues. Trimming took 1 base from V and 7 from J, leaving 7 bases between them. The germline V gene encodes CDR1 MGHRA and CDR2 YSYEKL. CDR3 bases: TGCGCCAGCAGCCAAGCTCCAGCTGAAAAACTGTTTTTT. Protein product: CASSQAPAEKLFF.

In DNA, the CDR3 is TGTGCCTCCCGCTTTGGAGCGAACACTGAAGCTTTCTTT. This translates into CASRFGANTEAFF. This chain joins TRBV30 and TRBJ1-1, with D unresolved. Germline V gene sequence: CDR1 GTSNPN, CDR2 SVGIG (reference sequence). V was trimmed by 7 bases and J by 1 base, leaving 13 bases between them. The CDR3 spans 13 residues.

The chain joins TRBV2 to TRBJ1-2; D is undetermined. V dropped 0 bases and J dropped 6 bases, with 8 bases sitting between them. CDR1 is SNHLY, CDR2 FYNNEI, per germline. The CDR3 runs to 13 residues. DNA of the CDR3: TGTGCCAGCAGTGAAGCAAGGTTACATGGCTACACCTTC. Its protein is CASSEARLHGYTF. The whole variable domain, filled in from reference TRBV2 and TRBJ1-2, reads EPEVTQTPSHQVTQMGQEVILRCVPISNHLYFYWYRQILGQKVEFLVSFYNNEISEKSEIFDDQFSVERPDGSNFTLKIRSTKLEDSAMYFCASSEARLHGYTFGSGTRLTVV.

This clone was seen just once. This chain joins TRBV2 and TRBJ2-5; TRBD2 is a possible D gene (6 bases). The CDR3 runs 13 residues. Per germline, CDR1 SNHLY and CDR2 FYNNEI. Trimming took off 7 bases at V and 5 bases at J, with 14 bases between the two ends. The CDR3 loop reads CASKQGTLETQYF. The CDR3 DNA reads TGTGCCAGCAAACAAGGGACTCTGGAGACCCAGTACTTC.